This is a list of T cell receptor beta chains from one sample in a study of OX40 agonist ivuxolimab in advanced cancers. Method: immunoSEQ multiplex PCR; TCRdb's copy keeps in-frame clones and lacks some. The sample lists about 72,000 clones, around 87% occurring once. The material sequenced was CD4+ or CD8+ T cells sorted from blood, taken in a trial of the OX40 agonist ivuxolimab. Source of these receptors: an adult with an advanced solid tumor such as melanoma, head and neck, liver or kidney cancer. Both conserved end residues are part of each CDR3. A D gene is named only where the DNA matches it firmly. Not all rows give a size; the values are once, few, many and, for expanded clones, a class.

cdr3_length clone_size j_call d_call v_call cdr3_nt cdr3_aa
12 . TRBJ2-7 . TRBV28 TGTGCCAGCAGTGCAGGGCCCTACGAGCAGTACTTC CASSAGPYEQYF
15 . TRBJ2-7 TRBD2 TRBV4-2 TGTGCCAGCAGCCAAGAGGTAACTAGCGAACGGGAGCAGTACTTC CASSQEVTSEREQYF
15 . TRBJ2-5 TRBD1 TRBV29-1 TGCAGCGTTGAACCCGGGACAGGGCTCCAAGAGACCCAGTACTTC CSVEPGTGLQETQYF
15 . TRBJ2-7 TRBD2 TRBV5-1 TGCGCCAGCAGCTGGGGAGCGGGGGCTGGCTACGAGCAGTACTTC CASSWGAGAGYEQYF
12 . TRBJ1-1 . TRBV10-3 TGTGCCATCAGGGACCCGAACACTGAAGCTTTCTTT CAIRDPNTEAFF
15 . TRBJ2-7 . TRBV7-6 TGTGCCAGCAGCTTAGACCAGATGGCAGGGAGCGAGCAGTACTTC CASSLDQMAGSEQYF
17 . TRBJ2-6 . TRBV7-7 TGTGCTAGCAGCTTGGAGAGGGGGGCCTCTGGGGCCAACGTCCTGACTTTC CASSLERGASGANVLTF
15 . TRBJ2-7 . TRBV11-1 TGTGCCAGCAGCTTAGCCTTCGGGGACACCTACGAGCAGTACTTC CASSLAFGDTYEQYF
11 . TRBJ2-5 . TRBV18 TGTGCCAGCTCCGAGGAAGAGACCCAGTACTTC CASSEEETQYF
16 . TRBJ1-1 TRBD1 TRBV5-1 TGCGCCAGCAGCCTTTTTTCCTTTCGGGACAGTGATAGAGCTTTCTTT CASSLFSFRDSDRAFF
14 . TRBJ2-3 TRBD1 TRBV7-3 TGTGCCAGCAGCTCCCACCAGGGGGCGCAAACGCAGTATTTT CASSSHQGAQTQYF
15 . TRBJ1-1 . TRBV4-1 TGCGCCAGCAGCCGACCCCGGGACCGAGACACTGAAGCTTTCTTT CASSRPRDRDTEAFF
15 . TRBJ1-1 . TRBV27 TGTGCCAGCAGTCCAACCACCGGGTCGAACACTGAAGCTTTCTTT CASSPTTGSNTEAFF
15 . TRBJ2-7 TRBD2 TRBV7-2 TGTGCCAGCAGCTGGACTAGCGGGGCCACCTACGAGCAGTACTTC CASSWTSGATYEQYF
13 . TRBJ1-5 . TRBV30 TGTGCCTGGGGTTTGGGGAGCAATCAGCCCCAGCATTTT CAWGLGSNQPQHF
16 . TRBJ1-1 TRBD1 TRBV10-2 TGCGCCAGCAGTGACAAGGACAGGGGGCAAAACACTGAAGCTTTCTTT CASSDKDRGQNTEAFF
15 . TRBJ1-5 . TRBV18 TGTGCCAGCTCACCTAACGGGGGGGCCCGGGAGCCCCAGCATTTT CASSPNGGAREPQHF
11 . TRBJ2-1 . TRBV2 TGTGCCAGCAGTGAATACAATGAGCAGTTCTTC CASSEYNEQFF
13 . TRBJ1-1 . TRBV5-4 TGTGCCAGCAGCTTCGGCTCCGACACTGAAGCTTTCTTT CASSFGSDTEAFF
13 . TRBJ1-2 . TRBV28 TGTGCCAGCAGTTCCCTAGAAAACTATGGCTACACCTTC CASSSLENYGYTF
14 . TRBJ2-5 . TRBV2 TGTGCCAGCATAAGGTCTCTGCTACAAGAGACCCAGTACTTC CASIRSLLQETQYF
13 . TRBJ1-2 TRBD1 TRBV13 TGTGCCAGCAGCCACGACAGGGGCTTGGGCTACACCTTC CASSHDRGLGYTF
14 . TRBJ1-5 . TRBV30 TGTGCCTGGACGACCAATATTGGCAATCAGCCCCAGCATTTT CAWTTNIGNQPQHF
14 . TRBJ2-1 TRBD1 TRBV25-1 TGTGCCAGCAGACAGACAGGGCTGAACAATGAGCAGTTCTTC CASRQTGLNNEQFF
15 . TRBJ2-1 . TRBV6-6 TGTGCCAGCAGTTATGGTCAGGACTTCACTCCCCAGCAGTTCTTC CASSYGQDFTPQQFF
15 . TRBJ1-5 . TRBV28 TGTGCCAGCACCCCACACGGGGGAGGGATCCAGCCCCAGCATTTT CASTPHGGGIQPQHF
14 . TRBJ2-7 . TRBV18 TGTGCCAGCTCACCACCAGGTGGGAGCTACGAGCAGTACTTC CASSPPGGSYEQYF
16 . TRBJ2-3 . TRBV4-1 TGCGCCAGCAGCCAAGCCTTAAGGGGACTCACAGATACGCAGTATTTT CASSQALRGLTDTQYF
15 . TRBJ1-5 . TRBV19 TGTGCCAGTAGTATAAGGAGGACCCGCAATCAGCCCCAGCATTTT CASSIRRTRNQPQHF
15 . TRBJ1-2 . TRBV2 TGTGCCAGCAGTGAAATCGAACTGCTGATAAATGGCTACACCTTC CASSEIELLINGYTF
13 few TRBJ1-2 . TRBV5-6 TGTGCCAGCAGCACCGCGGACGTATGGGGCTACACCTTC CASSTADVWGYTF
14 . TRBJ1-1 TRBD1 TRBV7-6 TGTGCCAGCAGCCCGGGACAGGGAGGGACTGAAGCTTTCTTT CASSPGQGGTEAFF
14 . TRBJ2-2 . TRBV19 TGTGCCAGTATTAGAGGGGTGAACACCGGGGAGCTGTTTTTT CASIRGVNTGELFF
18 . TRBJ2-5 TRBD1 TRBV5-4 TGTGCCAGCAGCTTGGGGGGCCGGGACAGGGTGTCCCAAGAGACCCAGTACTTC CASSLGGRDRVSQETQYF
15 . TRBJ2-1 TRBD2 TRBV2 TGTGCCAGCAGCCCTGGGACTAGCGGAGTATACCGGCAGTTCTTC CASSPGTSGVYRQFF
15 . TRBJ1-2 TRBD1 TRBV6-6 TGTGCCAGCAGTGTTTCCGGACAGGCTAACTATGGCTACACCTTC CASSVSGQANYGYTF
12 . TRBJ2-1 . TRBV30 TGTGCCTGGAGTGGAGTTGGGGGTGAGCAGTTCTTC CAWSGVGGEQFF
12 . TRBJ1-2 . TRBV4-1 TGCGCCAGCAGCCAGCCCCTAGGGGGCTACACCTTC CASSQPLGGYTF
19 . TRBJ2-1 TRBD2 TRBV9 TGTGCCAGCAGCCTGGGGTGGGGGAACTCGGGACTAGCGGGAGTTGAGCAGTTCTTC CASSLGWGNSGLAGVEQFF
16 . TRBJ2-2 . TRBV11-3 TGTGCCAGCAGCTTCCACAGGACCCTTTCCACCGGGGAGCTGTTTTTT CASSFHRTLSTGELFF
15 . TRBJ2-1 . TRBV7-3 TGTGCCAGCAGCCGGGACTCCCAAAAGTTCAATGAGCAGTTCTTC CASSRDSQKFNEQFF
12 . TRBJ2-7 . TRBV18 TGTGCCAGCTCACGGAGCTCCTACGAGCAGTACTTC CASSRSSYEQYF
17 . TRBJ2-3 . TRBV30 TGTGCCTGGAGTGTAATGTCAGGGCCATTTGGCACAGATACGCAGTATTTT CAWSVMSGPFGTDTQYF
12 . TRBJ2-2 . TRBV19 TGTGCCAGTAGTGTAGGGACCGGGGAGCTGTTTTTT CASSVGTGELFF
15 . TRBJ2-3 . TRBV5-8 TGTGCCAGCAGCTTGGCCGTAGAATACACAGATACGCAGTATTTT CASSLAVEYTDTQYF
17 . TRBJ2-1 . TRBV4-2 TGTGCCAGCAGCCAAGAGCGAACGGGAAGCTCCTACAATGAGCAGTTCTTC CASSQERTGSSYNEQFF
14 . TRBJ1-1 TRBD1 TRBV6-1 TGTGCCAGCACTCTGGACAGGGGAAGGACTGAAGCTTTCTTT CASTLDRGRTEAFF
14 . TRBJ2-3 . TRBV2 TGTGCCAGCAGTGGAGGGCAGGCCCCAGATACGCAGTATTTT CASSGGQAPDTQYF